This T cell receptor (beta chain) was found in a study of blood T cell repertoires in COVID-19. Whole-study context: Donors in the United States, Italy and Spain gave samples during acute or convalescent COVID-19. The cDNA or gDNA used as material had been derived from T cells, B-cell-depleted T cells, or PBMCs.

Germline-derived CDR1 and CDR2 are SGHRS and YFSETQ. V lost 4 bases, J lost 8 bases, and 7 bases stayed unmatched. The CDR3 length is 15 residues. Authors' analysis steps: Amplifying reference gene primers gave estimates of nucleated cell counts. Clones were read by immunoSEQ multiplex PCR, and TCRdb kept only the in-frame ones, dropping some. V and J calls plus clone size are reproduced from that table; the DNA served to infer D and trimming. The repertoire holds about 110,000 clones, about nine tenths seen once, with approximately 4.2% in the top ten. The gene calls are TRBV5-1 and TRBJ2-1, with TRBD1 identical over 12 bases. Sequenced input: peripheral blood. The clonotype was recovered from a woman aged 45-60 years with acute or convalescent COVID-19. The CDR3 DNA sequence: TGCGCCAGCAGCCCGGGGACAGGGGGCTTGGATGAGCAGTTCTTC. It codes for CASSPGTGGLDEQFF.